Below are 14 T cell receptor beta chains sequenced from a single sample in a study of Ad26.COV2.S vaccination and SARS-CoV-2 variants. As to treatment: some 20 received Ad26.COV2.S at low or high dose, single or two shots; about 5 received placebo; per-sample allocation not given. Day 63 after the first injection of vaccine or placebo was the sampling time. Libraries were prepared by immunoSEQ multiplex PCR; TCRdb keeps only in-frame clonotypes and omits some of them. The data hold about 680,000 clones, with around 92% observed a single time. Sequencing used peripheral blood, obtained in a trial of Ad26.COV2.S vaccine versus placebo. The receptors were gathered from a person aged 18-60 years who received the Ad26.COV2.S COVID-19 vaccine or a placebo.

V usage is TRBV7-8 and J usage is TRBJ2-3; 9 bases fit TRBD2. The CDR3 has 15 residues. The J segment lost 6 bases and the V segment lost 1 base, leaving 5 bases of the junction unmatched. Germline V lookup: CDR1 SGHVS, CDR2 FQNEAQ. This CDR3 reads CASSLEPSGRDTQYF. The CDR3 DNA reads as TGTGCCAGCAGCTTAGAACCCAGCGGGAGGGATACGCAGTATTTT.

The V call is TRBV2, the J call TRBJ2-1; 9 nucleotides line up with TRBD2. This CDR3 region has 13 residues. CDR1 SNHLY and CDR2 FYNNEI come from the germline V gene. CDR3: CASTGGTSYEQFF. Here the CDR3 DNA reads TGTGCAAGTACGGGCGGGACTAGCTATGAGCAGTTCTTC.

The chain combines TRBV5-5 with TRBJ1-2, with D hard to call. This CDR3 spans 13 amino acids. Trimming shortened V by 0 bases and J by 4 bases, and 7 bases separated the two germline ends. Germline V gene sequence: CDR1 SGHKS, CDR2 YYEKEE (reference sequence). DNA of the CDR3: TGTGCCAGCAGCTTGGGGCCTACCTATGGCTACACCTTC. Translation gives CASSLGPTYGYTF.

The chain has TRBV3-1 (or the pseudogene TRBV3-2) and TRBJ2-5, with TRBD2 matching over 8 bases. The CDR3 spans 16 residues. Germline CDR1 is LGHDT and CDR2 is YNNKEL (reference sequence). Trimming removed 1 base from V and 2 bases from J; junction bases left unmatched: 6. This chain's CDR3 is CASSQGSGSRQETQYF. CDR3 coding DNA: TGTGCCAGCAGCCAAGGGAGCGGGAGTCGGCAAGAGACCCAGTACTTC.

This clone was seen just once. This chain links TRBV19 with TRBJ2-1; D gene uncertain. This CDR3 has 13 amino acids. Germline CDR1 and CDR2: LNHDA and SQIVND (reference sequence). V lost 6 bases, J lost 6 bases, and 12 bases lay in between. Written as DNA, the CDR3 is TGTGCCAGTAGGGCTAGGGCCATCAATGAGCAGTTCTTC. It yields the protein CASRARAINEQFF.

The CDR3 is CASSLGLAISSGANVLTF. CDR3 nucleotide sequence: TGTGCCAGCAGCTTGGGACTAGCGATCAGCTCTGGGGCCAACGTCCTGACTTTC. The J gene is TRBJ2-6, the V gene TRBV7-2, with 10 bases that match TRBD2. With 3 bases clipped from V and 0 bases from J, the junction kept 5 bases outside the gene matches. From germline, CDR1 is SGHTA and CDR2 FQGNSA. This CDR3 is built from 18 residues.

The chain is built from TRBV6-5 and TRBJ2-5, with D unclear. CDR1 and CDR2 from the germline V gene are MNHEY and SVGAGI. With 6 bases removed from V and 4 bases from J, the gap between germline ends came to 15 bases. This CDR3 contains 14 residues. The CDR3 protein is CASRRAGPGETQYF. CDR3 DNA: TGTGCCAGCAGGCGAGCTGGGCCCGGAGAGACCCAGTACTTC.

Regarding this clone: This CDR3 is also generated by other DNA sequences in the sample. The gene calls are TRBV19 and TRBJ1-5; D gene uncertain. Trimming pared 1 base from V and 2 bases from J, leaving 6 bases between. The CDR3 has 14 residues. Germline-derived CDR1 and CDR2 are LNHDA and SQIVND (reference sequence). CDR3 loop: CASSIATGNQPQHF. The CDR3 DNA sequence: TGTGCCAGTAGTATAGCAACAGGCAATCAGCCCCAGCATTTT.

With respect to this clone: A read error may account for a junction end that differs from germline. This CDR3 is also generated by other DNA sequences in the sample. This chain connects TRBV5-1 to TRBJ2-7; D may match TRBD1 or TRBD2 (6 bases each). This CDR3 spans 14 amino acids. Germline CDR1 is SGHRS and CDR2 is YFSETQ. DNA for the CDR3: TGCGCCAGCAGTTTGGGGGGCACCTCCTACGAGCAGTACTTC. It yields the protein CASSLGGTSYEQYF.

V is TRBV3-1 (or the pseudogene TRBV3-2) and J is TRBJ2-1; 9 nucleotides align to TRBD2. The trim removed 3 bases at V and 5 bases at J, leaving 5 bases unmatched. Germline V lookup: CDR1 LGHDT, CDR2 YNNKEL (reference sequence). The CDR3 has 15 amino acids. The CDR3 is CASSHRLAVNNEQFF. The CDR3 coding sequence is TGTGCCAGCAGCCATAGACTAGCGGTAAACAATGAGCAGTTCTTC.

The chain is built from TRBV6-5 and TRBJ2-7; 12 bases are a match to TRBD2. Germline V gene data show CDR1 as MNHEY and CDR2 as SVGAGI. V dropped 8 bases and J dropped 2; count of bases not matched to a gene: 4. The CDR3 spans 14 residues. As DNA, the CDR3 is TGTGCCAGCTGGACTAGCGGGACCACCTACGAGCAGTACTTC. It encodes CASWTSGTTYEQYF.

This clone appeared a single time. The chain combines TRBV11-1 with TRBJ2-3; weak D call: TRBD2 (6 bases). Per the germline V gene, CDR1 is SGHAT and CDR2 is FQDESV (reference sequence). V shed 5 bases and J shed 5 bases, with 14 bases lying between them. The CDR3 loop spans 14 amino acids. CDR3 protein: CASSLAGFQDTQYF. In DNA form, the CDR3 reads TGTGCCAGCAGCCTTGCGGGGTTCCAAGATACGCAGTATTTT.

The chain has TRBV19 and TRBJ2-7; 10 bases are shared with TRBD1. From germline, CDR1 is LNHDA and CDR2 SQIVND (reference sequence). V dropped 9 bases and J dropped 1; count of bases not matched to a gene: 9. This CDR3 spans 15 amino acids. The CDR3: CARRQGARKSYEQYF. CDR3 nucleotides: TGTGCCAGACGACAGGGGGCGCGGAAATCCTACGAGCAGTACTTC.

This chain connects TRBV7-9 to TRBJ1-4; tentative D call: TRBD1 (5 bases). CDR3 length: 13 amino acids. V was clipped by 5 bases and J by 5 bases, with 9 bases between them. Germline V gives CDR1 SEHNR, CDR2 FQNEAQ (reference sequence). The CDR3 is CASSGTDNEKLFF. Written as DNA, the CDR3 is TGTGCCAGCAGCGGGACGGACAATGAAAAACTGTTTTTT.